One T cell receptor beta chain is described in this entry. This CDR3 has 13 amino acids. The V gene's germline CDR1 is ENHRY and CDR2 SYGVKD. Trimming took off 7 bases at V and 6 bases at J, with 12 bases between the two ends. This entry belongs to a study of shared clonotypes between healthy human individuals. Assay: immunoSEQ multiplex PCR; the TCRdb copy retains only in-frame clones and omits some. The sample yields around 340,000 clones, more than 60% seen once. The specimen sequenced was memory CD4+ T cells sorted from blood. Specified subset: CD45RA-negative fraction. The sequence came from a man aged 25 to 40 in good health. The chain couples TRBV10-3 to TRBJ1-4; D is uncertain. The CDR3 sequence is CAITRNRDEKLFF. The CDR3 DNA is TGTGCCATCACCAGAAACCGAGATGAAAAACTGTTTTTT.